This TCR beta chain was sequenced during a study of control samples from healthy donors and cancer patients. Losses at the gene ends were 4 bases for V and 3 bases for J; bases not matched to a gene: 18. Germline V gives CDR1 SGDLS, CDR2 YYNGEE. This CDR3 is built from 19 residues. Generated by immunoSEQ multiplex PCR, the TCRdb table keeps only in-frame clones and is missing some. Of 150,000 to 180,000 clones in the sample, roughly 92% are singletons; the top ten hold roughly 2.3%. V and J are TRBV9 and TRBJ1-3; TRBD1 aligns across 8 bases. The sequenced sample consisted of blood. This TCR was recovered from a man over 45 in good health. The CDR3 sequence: CASSPIWREDRARGNTIYF. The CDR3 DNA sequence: TGTGCCAGCAGCCCGATATGGAGGGAGGACAGGGCTCGTGGAAACACCATATATTTT. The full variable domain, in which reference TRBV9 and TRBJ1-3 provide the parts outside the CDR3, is DSGVTQTPKHLITATGQRVTLRCSPRSGDLSVYWYQQSLDQGLQFLIQYYNGEERAKGNILERFSAQQFPDLHSELNLSSLELGDSALYFCASSPIWREDRARGNTIYFGEGSWLTVV.